These 19 T cell receptor beta chains originate from one sample sequenced in a study of T-cell memory formation after mild COVID-19. Via MiXCR, TCRdb re-called the 5' RACE reads, giving one row per CDR3 protein. Seen here are approximately 490,000 distinct CDR3 sequences, around 20% observed once, and the top ten hold approximately 13%. Sequencing input: PBMCs or a T cell subset sorted from them (not recorded which). These receptors were obtained from an adult woman who had mild COVID-19 (a few samples of this study predate the infection). Cell type and time point are not known.

This clonotype was picked up a small number of times. The rearrangement links TRBV5-6 to TRBJ2-7; D possibly matches TRBD1 or TRBD2 (6 bases each). From germline, CDR1 is SGHDT and CDR2 YYEEEE. V was shortened by 2 bases and J by 3 bases, with 18 bases between the two germline ends. The CDR3 length is 16 residues. This CDR3 is CASSFLGGPTHYEQYF. DNA for the CDR3: TGTGCCAGCAGCTTCTTAGGGGGGCCAACTCACTACGAGCAGTACTTC.

This clonotype was counted between two and nine times. V is TRBV7-8 and J is TRBJ2-6, with D perhaps matching TRBD2 (6 bases). CDR3 length equals 15 residues. Trimming left V 4 bases short and J 1 base short, with 8 bases between. The germline CDR1 and CDR2 sequences are SGHVS and FQNEAQ. The CDR3, as DNA: TGTGCCAGCAGCTGGGGGAGGTCTGGGGCCAACGTCCTGACTTTC. Protein product: CASSWGRSGANVLTF. Filled out from reference TRBV7-8 and TRBJ2-6, the complete variable domain reads GAGVSQSPRYKVAKRGQDVALRCDPISGHVSLFWYQQALGQGPEFLTYFQNEAQLDKSGLPSDRFFAERPEGSVSTLKIQRTQQEDSAVYLCASSWGRSGANVLTFGAGSRLTVL.

This clonotype is termed medium-sized. The rearrangement uses TRBV6-2 or TRBV6-3 and TRBJ2-7; possibly TRBD1 for D (6 bases). V lost 5 bases, J lost 1 base, and 12 bases lay in between. The V gene's germline CDR1 is MNHEY and CDR2 SVGEGT. This CDR3 comprises 14 residues. The CDR3 sequence is CASSLPDSSYEQYF. In DNA, the CDR3 is TGTGCCAGCAGTCTGCCGGACAGTTCCTACGAGCAGTACTTC.

This clonotype has more than one count but fewer than ten. It may be a read error: a sequence one base away is much more abundant. The chain couples TRBV7-8 to TRBJ2-2; 8 bases are a match to TRBD2. Germline V gives CDR1 SGHVS, CDR2 FQNEAQ. This CDR3 comprises 19 residues. The CDR3 region has the DNA TGTGCCAGCAGCTCCCCAAGTTGGAGCGGGAGTCGCCCGCCCGGGGAGCTGATTTTT. It yields the protein CASSSPSWSGSRPPGELIF.

As concerns this clonotype: The junction and the germline gene differ at one end; a read error may be behind it. The rearrangement uses TRBV7-9 and TRBJ2-3; D might be TRBD1 (6 bases). The CDR3 totals 13 residues. Germline V CDR1 and CDR2: SEHNR, FQNEAQ (reference sequence). Written as DNA, the CDR3 is TGTGCCAGCAGCTCAGCCAGGACAGTTACGCAGTATTTT. As protein: CASSSARTVTQYF.

The CDR3 DNA reads TGTGCCAGCAGCTTAAGTGAGGGCAGCGACACTGAAGCTTTCTTT. Protein: CASSLSEGSDTEAFF. V usage is TRBV7-3 and J usage is TRBJ1-1; D unclear. Germline CDR1 is SGHTA and CDR2 is FQGTGA. V lost 1 base and J 3 bases, leaving 12 bases between the germline ends. CDR3 length: 15 residues.

This clonotype was seen a handful of times. The rearrangement joins TRBV19 to TRBJ1-5; D is possibly TRBD1 (5 bases). The CDR3 is 15 residues long. The V end was cut by 4 bases, the J end by 2 bases, with 12 bases between. Germline V gene data show CDR1 as LNHDA and CDR2 as SQIVND (reference sequence). The CDR3, as DNA: TGTGCCAGTAGTAAGGGGTCCGCAGGCAATCAGCCCCAGCATTTT. It specifies CASSKGSAGNQPQHF.

The chain has TRBV14 and TRBJ2-1; the D call may be TRBD1 or TRBD2 (5 bases each). The V end was cut by 0 bases, the J end by 3 bases, with 15 bases between. Germline CDR1 reads SGHDN; CDR2 reads FVKESK. The CDR3 runs to 17 residues. CDR3 residues: CASSQDRESTGYNEQFF. The DNA of the CDR3 is TGTGCCAGCAGCCAAGATAGGGAGAGCACAGGCTACAATGAGCAGTTCTTC. The full variable domain, with the rest looked up from reference TRBV14 and TRBJ2-1, is EAGVTQFPSHSVIEKGQTVTLRCDPISGHDNLYWYRRVMGKEIKFLLHFVKESKQDESGMPNNRFLAERTGGTYSTLKVQPAELEDSGVYFCASSQDRESTGYNEQFFGPGTRLTVL.

This clonotype was counted only a few times. The chain carries TRBV7-8 and TRBJ1-1, with D tentatively TRBD1 (5 bases). Looked up from germline, CDR1 is SGHVS and CDR2 is FQNEAQ. The CDR3 sequence is 15 residues long. Trimming left V 0 bases short and J 4 bases short, with 12 bases between. In DNA form, the CDR3 reads TGTGCCAGCAGCTTAGCGCTCGCGGGGACCACTGAAGCTTTCTTT. Translation: CASSLALAGTTEAFF.

The chain combines TRBV5-1 with TRBJ1-2; D remains ambiguous. The V end was cut by 7 bases, the J end by 4 bases, with 14 bases between. The germline CDR1 and CDR2 sequences are SGHRS and YFSETQ. The CDR3 sequence is 13 residues long. In DNA form, the CDR3 reads TGCGCCAGCTCAGCTTTGGCTCCCTATGGCTACACCTTC. This sequence encodes CASSALAPYGYTF.

This clonotype was seen more than once but under ten times. The chain couples TRBV5-1 to TRBJ2-3, with 7 bases that match TRBD1. Germline V gene sequence: CDR1 SGHRS, CDR2 YFSETQ. After removal of 4 bases from V and 2 bases from J, the junction contained 7 bases not matched to a gene. The CDR3 contains 15 residues. The CDR3 DNA sequence: TGCGCCAGCAGCCGAAAGGACAGGTTCACAGATACGCAGTATTTT. Its translation: CASSRKDRFTDTQYF.

This clonotype was recorded a few times. This chain links TRBV20-1 with TRBJ2-5; 10 bases fit TRBD2. The germline gives CDR1 DFQATT, CDR2 SNEGSKA (reference sequence). The CDR3 length is 15 residues. V trimming: 5 bases; J trimming: 4 bases; junction bases outside the gene matches: 10. CDR3 region: CSAAVGTSVRETQYF. DNA for the CDR3: TGCAGTGCTGCGGTCGGGACTAGCGTTCGAGAGACCCAGTACTTC.

V and J are TRBV11-2 and TRBJ2-5, with D perhaps matching TRBD2 (6 bases). Germline values: CDR1 SGHAT, CDR2 FQNNGV. The CDR3 runs 15 residues. The V end was cut by 0 bases, the J end by 5 bases, with 13 bases between. Here the CDR3 DNA reads TGTGCCAGCAGCTTAGAGGCGGGGACGGCGGAGACCCAGTACTTC. Encoded protein: CASSLEAGTAETQYF.

The chain recombines TRBV19 with TRBJ2-7; D may be TRBD2 (5 bases). Germline CDR1 and CDR2: LNHDA and SQIVND (reference sequence). The V gene lost 8 bases and the J gene lost 3 bases, with 20 bases spanning the gap. The CDR3 has 15 residues. This CDR3 reads CASSPPGYQLYEQYF. In DNA form, the CDR3 reads TGTGCCAGTTCTCCTCCGGGGTACCAGCTCTACGAGCAGTACTTC.

The rearrangement links TRBV18 to TRBJ2-3, with D unresolved. The V end was cut by 6 bases, the J end by 0 bases, with 7 bases between. Germline lookup yields CDR1 KGHSH and CDR2 LQKENI. CDR3 length: 13 amino acids. The CDR3 reads CASSQISTDTQYF. Written as DNA, the CDR3 is TGTGCCAGCTCGCAAATCAGCACAGATACGCAGTATTTT.

This clonotype was seen repeatedly, ten times or more. The chain recombines TRBV7-2 with TRBJ2-3; D not resolved. The CDR3 runs 14 residues. V was trimmed by 1 base and J by 2 bases, leaving 7 bases between them. Germline assignment: CDR1 SGHTA and CDR2 FQGNSA. CDR3 sequence: CASSLGPLTDTQYF. The CDR3, as DNA: TGTGCCAGCAGCTTAGGCCCCCTCACAGATACGCAGTATTTT. Filled out from reference TRBV7-2 and TRBJ2-3, the complete variable domain reads GAGVSQSPSNKVTEKGKDVELRCDPISGHTALYWYRQSLGQGLEFLIYFQGNSAPDKSGLPSDRFSAERTGGSVSTLTIQRTQQEDSAVYLCASSLGPLTDTQYFGPGTRLTVL.

The rearrangement joins TRBV7-9 to TRBJ1-3; TRBD1 might be the D (6 bases). The V end lost 4 bases, the J end lost 0 bases, and 10 bases lay between the germline ends. There are 15 residues in the CDR3. Germline V gene sequence: CDR1 SEHNR, CDR2 FQNEAQ (reference sequence). The DNA of the CDR3 is TGTGCCAGCAGCTCTGACAGGAGCTCTGGAAACACCATATATTTT. Translation gives CASSSDRSSGNTIYF.

In this sample, this clonotype turned up a few times. This chain connects TRBV18 to TRBJ2-1, with D tentatively TRBD2 (6 bases). Germline V lookup: CDR1 KGHSH, CDR2 LQKENI. V was clipped by 8 bases and J by 5 bases, with 19 bases between them. CDR3 length: 15 residues. Here the CDR3 reads CASQTRDSYNNEQFF. In DNA form, the CDR3 reads TGTGCCAGCCAAACACGGGACTCCTATAACAATGAGCAGTTCTTC.

This clonotype was seen just once. V and J are TRBV12-3 or TRBV12-4 and TRBJ1-5, with 8 bases identical to TRBD1. The CDR3 totals 12 residues. J was trimmed by 9 bases and V by 6 bases; bases with no gene match: 4. The DNA of the CDR3 is TGTGCCAGCAGGACAGGGGTAGGGCCCCAGCATTTT. The encoded protein is CASRTGVGPQHF.